One and the same sample provided the 3 T cell receptor beta chains below, sequenced in a study of identifying expanded T cells in peripheral blood. Using immunoSEQ multiplex PCR, the repertoire was profiled, and TCRdb retains in-frame clones only, with some absent. The data contain 100,000 or so clones, around 88% of them singletons. Sequencing input: blood. These receptors were obtained from a person aged 18 to 69 in good health.

CDR3 sequence reads: CATSLPRGHTEAFF. The CDR3 DNA reads TGTGCCACCTCTCTCCCCCGGGGCCACACTGAAGCTTTCTTT. The chain couples TRBV15 to TRBJ1-1; maybe TRBD1 (5 bases). With 8 bases removed from V and 3 bases from J, the gap between germline ends came to 16 bases. Looked up from germline, CDR1 is LNHNV and CDR2 is YYDKDF (reference sequence). The CDR3 spans 14 residues.

The chain is built from TRBV21-1 and TRBJ2-7; the listed D gene, TRBD2, was not tested against the DNA. TRBV21-1 represents a pseudogene. This CDR3 is built from 16 residues. This CDR3 reads CASSKRGESSQDEQYF. CDR3 nucleotides: TGTGCCAGCAGCAAACGCGGGGAGAGTAGTCAGGACGAGCAGTACTTC.

The V call is TRBV7-2, the J call TRBJ2-2, with D unclear. Deletions cut 5 bases from V and 8 bases from J, with 12 bases between. The germline V gene encodes CDR1 SGHTA and CDR2 FQGNSA. The CDR3 contains 13 residues. The CDR3 bases are TGTGCCAGCAGCCTTGCCGACGGGGGGGAGCTGTTTTTT. It is translated as CASSLADGGELFF.